The 29 T cell receptor beta chains given below trace back to one sample, sequenced in a study of T cells in Graves' hyperthyroidism and ophthalmopathy. Template material for amplifying TCR beta CDR3 regions consisted of RNA transcripts. Using the HTBI primer set, a first-round RT-PCR was run on the TCR CDR3. Each CDR3 protein is one row after TCRdb ran MiXCR on the multiplex PCR reads. Here the sample spans roughly 400,000 distinct CDR3 sequences, approximately 14% being singletons. Sequencing was performed on blood. These receptors were taken from a woman younger than 35 with Graves' hyperthyroidism that later progressed to Graves' ophthalmopathy.

This clonotype was counted ten times or more. This chain joins TRBV12-3 or TRBV12-4 and TRBJ1-2; 8 bases map to TRBD1. V lost 2 bases and J lost 2; bases outside the gene matches: 4. The CDR3 contains 15 residues. This CDR3 reads CASSLLDRGNYGYTF. The CDR3 DNA reads TGTGCCAGCAGTTTACTTGACAGGGGCAACTATGGCTACACCTTC.

This clonotype was detected many times. This chain uses TRBV2 with TRBJ2-4; TRBD1 aligns across 7 bases. V shed 1 base, J shed 0 bases, and the junction held 9 bases outside the gene matches. CDR1 SNHLY and CDR2 FYNNEI come from the germline V gene. The CDR3 sequence is 18 residues long. The CDR3 nucleotides read TGTGCCAGCAGTGAAGGACAGGGTAGGGGTGTAGCCAAAAACATTCAGTACTTC. This encodes CASSEGQGRGVAKNIQYF.

In its sample, this clonotype was seen many times. V usage is TRBV5-1 and J usage is TRBJ2-3; D uncertain. CDR3 size: 15 residues. CDR1 is SGHRS, CDR2 YFSETQ, per germline. V lost 0 bases and J 4 bases, leaving 12 bases between the germline ends. As DNA, the CDR3 is TGCGCCAGCAGCTTGGTCTCTCTAGTGGCAGATACGCAGTATTTT. It encodes CASSLVSLVADTQYF. Combining the CDR3 with reference TRBV5-1 and TRBJ2-3 gives the whole variable domain KAGVTQTPRYLIKTRGQQVTLSCSPISGHRSVSWYQQTPGQGLQFLFEYFSETQRNKGNFPGRFSGRQFSNSRSEMNVSTLELGDSALYLCASSLVSLVADTQYFGPGTRLTVL.

This clonotype was counted between two and nine times. The chain employs TRBV19 and TRBJ2-3; 9 bases match TRBD1. CDR1 and CDR2 (germline): LNHDA, SQIVND (reference sequence). With 5 bases clipped from V and 2 bases from J, the junction kept 11 bases outside the gene matches. CDR3 length equals 17 residues. The DNA of the CDR3 is TGTGCCAGTAGTCCACAGGGGGCGCGAACTTCCACAGATACGCAGTATTTT. Translated, it gives CASSPQGARTSTDTQYF.

This clonotype came up many times. This chain connects TRBV2 to TRBJ2-7, with 14 bases identical to TRBD2. Germline CDR1 SNHLY, CDR2 FYNNEI. Trimming at V came to 6 bases and at J to 4 bases, leaving 8 bases not matched to a gene. The CDR3 extends over 16 amino acids. The CDR3 sequence: CASRPGTSGSQYEQYF. CDR3 DNA sequence: TGTGCCAGCAGACCCGGGACTAGCGGGAGTCAGTACGAGCAGTACTTC.

Many counts were recorded for this clonotype. The chain combines TRBV2 with TRBJ1-3; D is ambiguous. V lost 5 bases and J lost 0, with 14 bases in between. CDR1 is SNHLY and CDR2 is FYNNEI in the germline V gene. CDR3 length: 16 residues. The CDR3 DNA follows: TGTGCCAGCAGTAAACTTGGACCGAACTCTGGAAACACCATATATTTT. Its translation is CASSKLGPNSGNTIYF.

This clonotype was observed at least ten times. V and J are TRBV7-6 and TRBJ1-5, with 12 bases aligning to TRBD1. This CDR3 has 16 residues. V lost 1 base, J lost 5 bases, and 3 bases stayed unmatched. Germline CDR1 is SGHVS and CDR2 is FNYEAQ. CDR3 sequence (DNA): TGTGCCAGCAGCTTAGGGGACAGGGGGCGAGATCAGCCCCAGCATTTT. Its protein product is CASSLGDRGRDQPQHF.

The chain uses TRBV9 and TRBJ1-1; D unclear. Trimming cost V 4 bases and J 5 bases, with 18 bases left between them. From germline, CDR1 is SGDLS and CDR2 YYNGEE. This CDR3 is 15 amino acids long. The CDR3 sequence: CASSPHEGSRTEAFF. CDR3 DNA sequence: TGTGCCAGCAGCCCCCACGAGGGAAGTAGGACTGAAGCTTTCTTT.

At least ten counts were recorded for this clonotype. The rearrangement joins TRBV6-2 or TRBV6-3 to TRBJ2-1, with 7 positions matching TRBD1. CDR3 length: 16 residues. V gave up 2 bases and J gave up 5 bases; unmatched junction bases: 9. Germline lookup yields CDR1 MNHEY and CDR2 SVGEGT. The CDR3 nucleotides read TGTGCCAGCAGTTACCGTGGACAGGTGCCCGACAATGAGCAGTTCTTC. Protein sequence: CASSYRGQVPDNEQFF.

Many counts were recorded for this clonotype. The chain employs TRBV12-3 or TRBV12-4 and TRBJ2-3; TRBD1 aligns across 8 bases. After removal of 2 bases from V and 5 bases from J, the junction contained 6 bases not matched to a gene. CDR3 size: 15 residues. For the CDR3, the DNA is TGTGCCAGCAGTTTATCCGCAGGGGGCGAAGATACGCAGTATTTT. Its protein product is CASSLSAGGEDTQYF.

V and J are TRBV5-5 and TRBJ1-4; 7 positions match TRBD1. The CDR3 length is 16 residues. V shed 3 bases, J shed 8 bases, and the junction held 13 bases outside the gene matches. Germline V lookup: CDR1 SGHKS, CDR2 YYEKEE (reference sequence). The CDR3: CASSSTPTGQNEKLFF. In nucleotides, the CDR3 is TGTGCCAGCAGCTCCACTCCGACAGGGCAAAACGAAAAACTGTTTTTT.

This clonotype was counted ten times or more. The V and J genes are TRBV28 and TRBJ2-7, with TRBD2 matching 9 bases. Germline CDR1 and CDR2: MDHEN and SYDVKM. The junction had 10 bases not matched to a gene; V was cut back by 6 bases and J by 4 bases. This CDR3 has 15 residues. In nucleotides, the CDR3 is TGTGCCAGCAGCCATGGGGCTAGCGGGGCTTACGAGCAGTACTTC. Amino acid sequence: CASSHGASGAYEQYF.

This clonotype was seen many times. This sequence joins TRBV12-3 or TRBV12-4 and TRBJ1-6; D remains unclear. V lost 5 bases and J 9 bases, leaving 11 bases between the germline ends. The CDR3 sequence is 13 residues long. DNA for the CDR3: TGTGCCAGCAGTGGTGGCAGCGGTTCACCCCTCCACTTT. Translating gives CASSGGSGSPLHF.

About this clonotype: One base away lies a much larger clone, so this may be a sequencing read error. The chain couples TRBV12-3 or TRBV12-4 to TRBJ2-7, with 12 bases that match TRBD2. Trimming cost V 6 bases and J 6 bases; bases outside gene matches: 9. The CDR3 covers 15 residues. CDR3 coding DNA: TGTGCCAGCAGCGCTGGACTAGCGGGACAGGGCGAGCAGTACTTC. Translation gives CASSAGLAGQGEQYF.

Turning to this clonotype: This clone may be a read error of a much larger clone one base away. The gene calls are TRBV27 and TRBJ2-7; D unresolved. The CDR3 sequence is 14 residues long. V lost 2 bases, J lost 7 bases, and 15 bases lay in between. The germline V gene encodes CDR1 MNHEY and CDR2 SMNVEV (reference sequence). The CDR3 bases are TGTGCCAGCAGTTTAAAACCCGATCGTGGTGAGCAGTACTTC. The encoded protein is CASSLKPDRGEQYF.

The chain has TRBV30 and TRBJ2-2, with 7 nucleotides matching TRBD1. Germline V gives CDR1 GTSNPN, CDR2 SVGIG (reference sequence). This CDR3 contains 16 residues. V lost 0 bases, J lost 2 bases, and 6 bases stayed unmatched. CDR3 region: CAWSVLRGRNTGELFF. In DNA form, the CDR3 reads TGTGCCTGGAGTGTACTGAGGGGGCGTAACACCGGGGAGCTGTTTTTT.

This clonotype was counted only a few times. The chain combines TRBV2 with TRBJ1-4; no firm D call. The CDR3 spans 12 residues. V was cut by 2 bases and J by 8 bases, with 6 bases left in between. Germline-derived CDR1 and CDR2 are SNHLY and FYNNEI. As DNA, the CDR3 is TGTGCCAGCAGTGAACTGGGGGAAAAACTGTTTTTT. Its protein is CASSELGEKLFF.

The sample holds many counts of this clonotype. V is TRBV20-1 and J is TRBJ2-1; 8 positions match TRBD2. There are 16 residues in the CDR3. After removal of 0 bases from V and 3 bases from J, the junction contained 7 bases not matched to a gene. Germline CDR1 reads DFQATT; CDR2 reads SNEGSKA (reference sequence). The CDR3 here is CSARDGERESYNEQFF. The CDR3 DNA sequence: TGCAGTGCTAGAGATGGAGAGCGGGAGAGCTACAATGAGCAGTTCTTC.

This clonotype appeared many times. The chain couples TRBV11-2 to TRBJ2-3; no definite D call. From germline, CDR1 is SGHAT and CDR2 FQNNGV. Trimming pared 5 bases from V and 5 bases from J, leaving 8 bases between. This CDR3 contains 12 residues. The CDR3 is CASSLGVDTQYF. The CDR3 DNA follows: TGTGCCAGCAGCCTAGGCGTAGATACGCAGTATTTT.

This clonotype was picked up many times. The V gene is TRBV2, the J gene TRBJ1-5, with a possible D match to TRBD1 (5 bases). The CDR3 extends over 15 amino acids. V was clipped by 2 bases and J by 6 bases, with 14 bases between them. CDR1 SNHLY and CDR2 FYNNEI come from the germline V gene. CDR3 sequence (DNA): TGTGCCAGCAGTGAACAGGGATCGGTAGGTCAGCCCCAGCATTTT. This sequence encodes CASSEQGSVGQPQHF.

This clonotype was observed at least ten times. This chain connects TRBV27 to TRBJ2-3; D remains ambiguous. CDR1 MNHEY and CDR2 SMNVEV come from the germline V gene (reference sequence). This CDR3 region has 14 residues. Trimming removed 5 bases at V and 2 bases at J, with 11 bases between. CDR3 sequence (DNA): TGTGCCAGCAGTCGGCGGACCTTCACAGATACGCAGTATTTT. Its translation is CASSRRTFTDTQYF.

This sequence joins TRBV7-6 and TRBJ2-5; D remains ambiguous. Trimming removed 5 bases from V and 4 bases from J, with 11 bases in between. This CDR3 region has 13 residues. Germline loops: CDR1 SGHVS, CDR2 FNYEAQ. The CDR3 loop is CASSGMYGETQYF. The CDR3 bases are TGTGCCAGCAGCGGGATGTACGGAGAGACCCAGTACTTC.

Many counts were recorded for this clonotype. The chain couples TRBV7-2 to TRBJ2-7; 9 bases map to TRBD1. From germline, CDR1 is SGHTA and CDR2 FQGNSA. Germline trimming cut 3 bases from V and 6 bases from J; bases unmatched to any gene: 9. The CDR3 runs 15 residues. The CDR3 loop is CASSLGTGRLSEQYF. CDR3 bases: TGTGCCAGCAGCTTGGGGACAGGGAGACTATCCGAGCAGTACTTC.

This clonotype was counted ten times or more. This sequence joins TRBV28 and TRBJ1-3; D gene ambiguous. The CDR3 spans 16 residues. The germline V and J ends were trimmed by 5 bases and 0 bases, with 14 bases remaining between them. Per the germline V gene, CDR1 is MDHEN and CDR2 is SYDVKM. The CDR3 DNA is TGTGCCAGCAGTGCTCTCAGTAACCTCTCTGGAAACACCATATATTTT. Its protein product is CASSALSNLSGNTIYF. Full variable domain (missing parts from reference TRBV28 and TRBJ1-3): DVKVTQSSRYLVKRTGEKVFLECVQDMDHENMFWYRQDPGLGLRLIYFSYDVKMKEKGDIPEGYSVSREKKERFSLILESASTNQTSMYLCASSALSNLSGNTIYFGEGSWLTVV.

This clonotype occurred many times. CDR3 region: CASSEQNSNQPQHF. The CDR3 DNA sequence: TGTGCCAGCAGTGAACAGAATAGCAATCAGCCCCAGCATTTT. This sequence joins TRBV2 and TRBJ1-5; D gene uncertain. Trimming stripped 2 bases from V and 0 bases from J, with 5 bases between. The germline V gene has CDR1 SNHLY and CDR2 FYNNEI. The CDR3 totals 14 residues. The full variable domain, in which reference TRBV2 and TRBJ1-5 provide the parts outside the CDR3, is EPEVTQTPSHQVTQMGQEVILRCVPISNHLYFYWYRQILGQKVEFLVSFYNNEISEKSEIFDDQFSVERPDGSNFTLKIRSTKLEDSAMYFCASSEQNSNQPQHFGDGTRLSIL.

This clonotype was seen a few times. The chain links TRBV9 to TRBJ1-1; 9 bases match TRBD1. Germline V gene lookup returns CDR1 SGDLS and CDR2 YYNGEE. The V gene end was trimmed by 3 bases and the J gene end by 5 bases; junction bases not matched to a gene: 5. There are 14 residues in the CDR3. As DNA, the CDR3 is TGTGCCAGCAGCGAGGGGACAGGGAGGACTGAAGCTTTCTTT. Amino acid sequence: CASSEGTGRTEAFF.

This clonotype was seen ten or more times. The chain recombines TRBV20-1 with TRBJ2-3, with a possible D match to TRBD2 (6 bases). Trimming stripped 0 bases from V and 1 base from J, with 14 bases between. Germline lookup yields CDR1 DFQATT and CDR2 SNEGSKA (reference sequence). There are 16 residues in the CDR3. The CDR3 reads CSARDGGALGTDTQYF. DNA of the CDR3: TGCAGTGCTAGAGATGGAGGGGCCCTAGGCACAGATACGCAGTATTTT.

Only a few counts were recorded for this clonotype. The rearrangement links TRBV28 to TRBJ1-6; maybe TRBD1 (5 bases). Trimming shortened V by 2 bases and J by 5 bases, and 10 bases separated the two germline ends. CDR1 is MDHEN and CDR2 is SYDVKM in the germline V gene. The length of the CDR3 is 15 residues. The CDR3 protein is CASSLPRQNNSPLHF. The CDR3, as DNA: TGTGCCAGCAGTTTACCGAGACAGAATAATTCACCCCTCCACTTT.

This clonotype showed up just a few times. V is TRBV7-2 and J is TRBJ1-5, with 7 bases fitting TRBD1. V trimming: 3 bases; J trimming: 5 bases; junction bases outside the gene matches: 7. This CDR3 comprises 15 residues. Germline CDR1 reads SGHTA; CDR2 reads FQGNSA. The CDR3 loop is CASSFQQGPYQPQHF. The CDR3 coding sequence is TGTGCCAGCAGCTTTCAACAGGGGCCCTATCAGCCCCAGCATTTT.